In this sample, the clone carrying this T cell receptor (beta chain) turned up once. Antigen unknown. Profiling of TCR beta VDJ combinations and CDR3 sequences used genomic DNA as template. TCRdb called the reads again in MiXCR, with one record for every CDR3 protein. The table records 150,000 to 200,000 distinct CDR3 sequences, less than 65% of them present only once. The data were taken from a study of CD8+CD57+ T cells in acquired aplastic anemia. On the study more broadly: Sorted CD4+ and CD8+ cells gave a mean 3.2 ug DNA, range about 0.2 to 27.4 ug. Study-level results: CD8+ Simpson's diversity did not differ significantly between patients and controls. Patients and controls were found to share about 31 CD8+ CDR3 sequences.

Germline CDR1 is LNHDA and CDR2 is SQIVND (reference sequence). The CDR3 extends over 19 amino acids. Trimming pared 5 bases from V and 0 bases from J, leaving 25 bases between. The sample comprised sorted CD4+, CD8+, or CD8+CD57+ T cells (not recorded which) from PBMCs. The chain uses TRBV19 and TRBJ1-1, with D possibly matching TRBD1 (5 bases). This clonotype originated in a human donor with severe aplastic anemia or a healthy control (not recorded which). This CDR3 is CASSPWGPWGGRMNTEAFF. The CDR3 DNA is TGTGCCAGTAGTCCATGGGGCCCTTGGGGGGGACGCATGAACACTGAAGCTTTCTTT. The full variable domain, in which reference TRBV19 and TRBJ1-1 provide the parts outside the CDR3, is DGGITQSPKYLFRKEGQNVTLSCEQNLNHDAMYWYRQDPGQGLRLIYYSQIVNDFQKGDIAEGYSVSREKKESFPLTVTSAQKNPTAFYLCASSPWGPWGGRMNTEAFFGQGTRLTVV.